These T cell receptor beta chains were read from a single sample in a study of post-analysis software for immune sequencing data. TCRdb called the PCR reads again in MiXCR, with one record for every CDR3 protein. The data show roughly 730,000 distinct CDR3 sequences, roughly 27% seen once. Input material: blood. These receptors were collected from a girl aged 10 to 17 with multiple sclerosis. CDR3s include the opening cysteine and the closing phenylalanine or tryptophan. The order of the fields is J gene, V gene, clone size, CDR3 protein. Clone size is shown for a subset of rows, as once, few, many or a class of expanded clone.

j_gene: TRBJ2-1; v_gene: TRBV5-5; abundance: many; CDR3aa: CASSQARRGVLNEQFF
j_gene: TRBJ2-7; v_gene: TRBV20-1; abundance: .; CDR3aa: CSAQQDNYEQYF
j_gene: TRBJ2-3; v_gene: TRBV3-1; abundance: .; CDR3aa: CASSKTPSSSSTDTQYF
j_gene: TRBJ2-3; v_gene: TRBV10-3; abundance: .; CDR3aa: CAISMGESSTDTQYF
j_gene: TRBJ2-1; v_gene: TRBV11-2; abundance: .; CDR3aa: CASSSLDRGFHNEQFF
j_gene: TRBJ2-1; v_gene: TRBV7-2; abundance: few; CDR3aa: CASSYTGGFGLAGEFF
j_gene: TRBJ1-5; v_gene: TRBV2; abundance: few; CDR3aa: CASSEAVASGPQHF
j_gene: TRBJ2-7; v_gene: TRBV5-1; abundance: few; CDR3aa: CASSVRQGAEDEQYF
j_gene: TRBJ2-1; v_gene: TRBV5-1; abundance: few; CDR3aa: CASNSNPAPSYNEQFF
j_gene: TRBJ2-6; v_gene: TRBV19; abundance: few; CDR3aa: CASNSPGQFSGANVLTF
j_gene: TRBJ2-7; v_gene: TRBV29-1; abundance: few; CDR3aa: CSVRTPGKGNTLPYEQYF
j_gene: TRBJ2-3; v_gene: TRBV5-1; abundance: .; CDR3aa: CASSEFSSGRGTDTQYF
j_gene: TRBJ2-3; v_gene: TRBV29-1; abundance: .; CDR3aa: CSVAGGSTDTQYF
j_gene: TRBJ2-5; v_gene: TRBV5-6; abundance: few; CDR3aa: CASSDLQGPYQETQYF
j_gene: TRBJ1-5; v_gene: TRBV20-1; abundance: .; CDR3aa: CSAGGTSDNQPQHF
j_gene: TRBJ1-2; v_gene: TRBV20-1; abundance: few; CDR3aa: CSASTRLYGYTF
j_gene: TRBJ2-7; v_gene: TRBV7-9; abundance: few; CDR3aa: CASSSNYPGLAGISYEQYF
j_gene: TRBJ2-6; v_gene: TRBV7-2; abundance: .; CDR3aa: CASSREGTSSGANVLTF
j_gene: .; v_gene: TRBV20-1; abundance: .; CDR3aa: CSAEGAGYEQYF
j_gene: TRBJ2-7; v_gene: TRBV20-1; abundance: many; CDR3aa: CSARGLAGPYEQYF